Listed below are T cell receptor beta chains from one sample, sequenced in a study of shared clonotypes between healthy human individuals. Repertoires were generated with immunoSEQ multiplex PCR, while TCRdb's copy carries only in-frame clones and drops some. Of about 100,000 clones listed, about 70% were seen once; the top ten hold approximately 50%. The material sequenced was memory CD8+ T cells sorted from blood. The receptor source for this set is a man younger than 40 in good health. Both conserved end residues are part of each CDR3. D genes are given only for firm matches. Where a row states a size, it is once, few, many or the class of an expanded clone; other rows omit it.

clone_size j_call d_call v_call cdr3_nt cdr3_aa
NA TRBJ2-7 NA TRBV5-4 TGTGCCAGCAGCTTGGGGGCGGACACCTACGAGCAGTACTTC CASSLGADTYEQYF
NA TRBJ2-1 NA TRBV12-5 TGTGCTAGTGGTCCCTCTACAGGAGTTAGCTCCTACAATGAGCAGTTCTTC CASGPSTGVSSYNEQFF
NA TRBJ2-7 NA TRBV4-2 TGTGCCAGCAGCTACGGGGTCTCCTACGAGCAGTACTTC CASSYGVSYEQYF
NA TRBJ1-1 NA TRBV6-1 TGTGCCAGCAGTCGGTCAGGCCTGTCAAACACTGAAGCTTTCTTT CASSRSGLSNTEAFF
NA TRBJ2-7 TRBD2 TRBV11-3 TGTGCCAGCAGCGAATCGGGAGGGAATATGTACGAGCAGTACTTC CASSESGGNMYEQYF
NA TRBJ1-5 NA TRBV18 TGTGCCAGCTCAGCTAAGGTCGGCAATCAGCCCCAGCATTTT CASSAKVGNQPQHF
once TRBJ2-7 NA TRBV11-2 TGTGCCAGCAGCTTAGAAGGGACAATCGCCTACGAGCAGTACTTC CASSLEGTIAYEQYF
NA TRBJ2-1 TRBD2 TRBV5-1 TGCGCCAGCAGCTTCGGACTAGCGGGAAGTACCTACAATGAGCAGTTCTTC CASSFGLAGSTYNEQFF
NA TRBJ2-5 TRBD2 TRBV6-5 TGTGCCAGCAGTTTCCGGGGGGAGAGGAAAGAGACCCAGTACTTC CASSFRGERKETQYF
NA TRBJ2-3 TRBD2 TRBV7-9 TGTGCCAGCAGCTCATTACTAGCGGGAGAAGGTGCAGATACGCAGTATTTT CASSSLLAGEGADTQYF
NA TRBJ2-7 NA TRBV9 TGTGCCAGCAGCCCGGGGGATCCCTACGAGCAGTACTTC CASSPGDPYEQYF
NA TRBJ2-3 TRBD2 TRBV25-1 TGTGCCAGCAGTGGAATAGGGACTAGCGGGAGATTGACAGATACGCAGTATTTT CASSGIGTSGRLTDTQYF
NA TRBJ2-2 TRBD2 TRBV5-1 TGCGCCAGCAGCTTAACTAGCGGGATGGTCGGGGAGCTGTTTTTT CASSLTSGMVGELFF
NA TRBJ2-1 NA TRBV27 TGTGCCAGCAGCAATGACGGAAGCTACAATGAGCAGTTCTTC CASSNDGSYNEQFF
few TRBJ1-4 NA TRBV7-8 TGTGCCAGCAGCCCGCGACAGGTACCGGCTGGCGAAAAACTGTTTTTT CASSPRQVPAGEKLFF
NA TRBJ2-1 NA TRBV6-1 TGTGCCAGCAGTTCGGAGTCGGGAGCGTACAATGAGCAGTTCTTC CASSSESGAYNEQFF
NA TRBJ2-1 TRBD2 TRBV11-3 TGTGCCAGCAGCTTGACGCGGGAGAGTGATGAGCAGTTCTTC CASSLTRESDEQFF